The T cell receptor beta chain described here comes from a study of radiotherapy plus CTLA-4 blockade in lung cancer. Turning to the study itself: Objective responses were seen in over 15% of patients, disease control in about 33%. Study observations and caveats: Radiotherapy plus ipilimumab was followed by expansion in blood of tumor-derived TCR clones.

The table came from immunoSEQ multiplex PCR; TCRdb's copy has only in-frame clones and leaves some out. There are some 90,000 clones in the sample; roughly four fifths occur only once, and around 0.76% lies in the top ten. The CDR3 runs to 13 residues. Per germline, CDR1 SGDLS and CDR2 YYNGEE. V lost 3 bases to trimming and J lost 5 bases; unmatched junction nucleotides: 3. As for this clone: Its antigen remains unidentified.

V usage is TRBV9 and J usage is TRBJ2-3; 7 nucleotides match TRBD2. The sequence came from a human donor with non-small cell lung cancer who had stable disease on radiotherapy plus ipilimumab. Specimen: peripheral blood, collected from a patient treated with radiotherapy plus ipilimumab. The CDR3 loop is CASSGGTKDTQYF. CDR3 in DNA: TGTGCCAGCAGCGGAGGGACTAAAGATACGCAGTATTTT.